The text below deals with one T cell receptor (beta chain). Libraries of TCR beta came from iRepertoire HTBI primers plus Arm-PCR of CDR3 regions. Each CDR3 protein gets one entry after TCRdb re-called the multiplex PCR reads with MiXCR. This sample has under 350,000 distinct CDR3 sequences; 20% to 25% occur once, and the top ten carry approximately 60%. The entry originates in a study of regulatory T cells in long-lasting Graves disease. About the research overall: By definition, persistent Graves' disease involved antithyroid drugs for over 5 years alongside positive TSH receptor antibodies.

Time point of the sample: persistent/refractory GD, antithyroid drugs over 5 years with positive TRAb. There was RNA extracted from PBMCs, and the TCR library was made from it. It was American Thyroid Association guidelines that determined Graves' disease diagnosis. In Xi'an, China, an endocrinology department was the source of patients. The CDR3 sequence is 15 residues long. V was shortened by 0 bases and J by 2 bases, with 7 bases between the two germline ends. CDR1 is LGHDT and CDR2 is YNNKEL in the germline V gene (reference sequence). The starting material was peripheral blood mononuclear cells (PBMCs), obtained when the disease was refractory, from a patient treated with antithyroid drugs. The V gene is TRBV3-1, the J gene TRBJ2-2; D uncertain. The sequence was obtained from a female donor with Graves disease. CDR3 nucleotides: TGTGCCAGCAGCCAAGAGGCAGTTAACACCGGGGAGCTGTTTTTT. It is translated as CASSQEAVNTGELFF.